Below are 8 T cell receptor beta chains sequenced from a single sample in a study of blood T cell repertoires in COVID-19. The assay was immunoSEQ multiplex PCR, and TCRdb's table has in-frame clones only and misses some. The repertoire holds about 96,000 clones, less than 85% seen once, with about 8.7% in the top ten. The sample consisted of peripheral blood. All receptors come from a middle-aged man who had recovered from COVID-19.

Details on this clone: The junction departs from germline at one end; a sequencing error may be responsible. This chain connects TRBV12-5 to TRBJ2-2; TRBD2 matches at 8 bases. The CDR3 spans 17 residues. The germline CDR1 and CDR2 sequences are LGHNT and FRNRAP. CDR3 in amino acids: CASGVSGGRVGTRELFF. The CDR3 nucleotides are TGTGCTAGTGGTGTCAGCGGGGGTCGGGTGGGCACCAGGGAGCTGTTTTTT.

V is TRBV12-5 and J is TRBJ2-1; 11 nucleotides match TRBD2. With V trimmed by 1 base and J by 10 bases, 3 bases remained unmatched. CDR1 is LGHNT and CDR2 is FRNRAP in the germline V gene. The CDR3 contains 14 residues. The DNA for the CDR3 is TGTGCTAGTGGTTTGGGGACTAGCGGGCGGGAGCAGTTCTTC. Translating gives CASGLGTSGREQFF. Together with reference TRBV12-5 and TRBJ2-1, the CDR3 gives the full variable domain: DARVTQTPRHKVTEMGQEVTMRCQPILGHNTVFWYRQTMMQGLELLAYFRNRAPLDDSGMPKDRFSAEMPDATLATLKIQPSEPRDSAVYFCASGLGTSGREQFFGPGTRLTVL.

The chain carries TRBV11-2 and TRBJ2-7; 11 nucleotides agree with TRBD2. Germline lookup yields CDR1 SGHAT and CDR2 FQNNGV. The CDR3 covers 15 residues. V lost 3 bases, J lost 2 bases, and 3 bases stayed unmatched. The CDR3: CASSLTSGMTYEQYF. The CDR3 DNA is TGTGCCAGCAGCTTGACTAGCGGGATGACCTACGAGCAGTACTTC.

The CDR3 nucleotides are TGCGCCAGCAACCCGGGAACCTCTGGAAACACCATATATTTT. Amino acid sequence: CASNPGTSGNTIYF. The rearrangement uses TRBV5-1 and TRBJ1-3; no clear D gene. The V gene's germline CDR1 is SGHRS and CDR2 YFSETQ. CDR3 size: 14 residues. With 6 bases removed from V and 0 bases from J, the gap between germline ends came to 10 bases. Combining the CDR3 with reference TRBV5-1 and TRBJ1-3 gives the whole variable domain KAGVTQTPRYLIKTRGQQVTLSCSPISGHRSVSWYQQTPGQGLQFLFEYFSETQRNKGNFPGRFSGRQFSNSRSEMNVSTLELGDSALYLCASNPGTSGNTIYFGEGSWLTVV.

V is TRBV6-5 and J is TRBJ2-1; weak D call: TRBD2 (6 bases). V was pared by 6 bases and J by 3 bases, with 15 bases between. Germline V gene sequence: CDR1 MNHEY, CDR2 SVGAGI. The CDR3 is made up of 15 amino acids. CDR3 nucleotide sequence: TGTGCCAGCAGACTTAGCGGTGTGAACTACAATGAGCAGTTCTTC. Translated, it gives CASRLSGVNYNEQFF.

The chain joins TRBV19 to TRBJ2-5; 7 nucleotides agree with TRBD2. V dropped 5 bases and J dropped 4; count of bases not matched to a gene: 7. The germline gives CDR1 LNHDA, CDR2 SQIVND (reference sequence). This CDR3 contains 14 residues. The CDR3 DNA sequence: TGTGCCAGTAGTTCCTTAGCGGGTAGAGAGACCCAGTACTTC. This sequence encodes CASSSLAGRETQYF. Full variable domain (rest looked up from reference TRBV19 and TRBJ2-5): DGGITQSPKYLFRKEGQNVTLSCEQNLNHDAMYWYRQDPGQGLRLIYYSQIVNDFQKGDIAEGYSVSREKKESFPLTVTSAQKNPTAFYLCASSSLAGRETQYFGPGTRLLVL.

The rearrangement uses TRBV6-5 and TRBJ1-5; D gene ambiguous. Germline CDR1 and CDR2: MNHEY and SVGAGI. This CDR3 is built from 15 residues. The V and J ends lost 0 bases and 2 bases respectively, with 8 bases between them. The CDR3 loop is CASSYSAVGNQPQHF. In nucleotides, the CDR3 is TGTGCCAGCAGTTACTCGGCAGTCGGCAATCAGCCCCAGCATTTT.

The chain is built from TRBV7-6 and TRBJ2-5, with a possible D match to TRBD2 (6 bases). The CDR3 runs 16 residues. V was clipped by 1 base and J by 2 bases, with 14 bases between them. Germline V gives CDR1 SGHVS, CDR2 FNYEAQ. The CDR3 DNA reads as TGTGCCAGCAGCTTAGTTGGGAGGAACCAACAAGAGACCCAGTACTTC. Translating it yields CASSLVGRNQQETQYF.